These 20 T cell receptor beta chains were sequenced from one sample in a study of graft-versus-host responses after intestinal transplantation. Their specific antigens are unknown. The repertoire was sequenced with immunoSEQ multiplex PCR; TCRdb's copy has only in-frame clones and lacks some. The data hold fewer than 120,000 clones, with 85% to 95% observed a single time. Material: unstimulated CD8+ T cells sorted from spleen or lymph node cells, obtained before intestinal transplant. Source of these receptors: a human donor who received an intestinal transplant.

The table lists this clone with a count of one. The chain links TRBV2 to TRBJ1-1; no clear D. The V gene's germline CDR1 is SNHLY and CDR2 FYNNEI. V dropped 5 bases and J dropped 10 bases, with 14 bases sitting between them. There are 12 residues in the CDR3. The CDR3 coding sequence is TGTGCCAGCAGTACCGGTGGGTTCGGAGCTTTCTTT. It translates to CASSTGGFGAFF. The whole variable domain, remainder taken from reference TRBV2 and TRBJ1-1, is EPEVTQTPSHQVTQMGQEVILRCVPISNHLYFYWYRQILGQKVEFLVSFYNNEISEKSEIFDDQFSVERPDGSNFTLKIRSTKLEDSAMYFCASSTGGFGAFFGQGTRLTVV.

The gene calls are TRBV11-1 and TRBJ2-7; 11 bases align to TRBD1. The CDR3 totals 14 residues. J lost 4 bases, V lost 7 bases, and 6 bases had no gene match. Germline lookup yields CDR1 SGHAT and CDR2 FQDESV (reference sequence). CDR3 loop: CASTPGQGGYEQYF. The CDR3 nucleotides read TGTGCCAGCACTCCGGGACAGGGGGGTTACGAGCAGTACTTC. Supplemented by reference TRBV11-1 and TRBJ2-7, the full variable domain reads EAEVAQSPRYKITEKSQAVAFWCDPISGHATLYWYRQILGQGPELLVQFQDESVVDDSQLPKDRFSAERLKGVDSTLKIQPAELGDSAMYLCASTPGQGGYEQYFGPGTRLTVT.

J is TRBJ2-5 and V is TRBV10-3; D not certain. Matching the DNA end better, TRBJ2-7 makes the J call doubtful. The CDR3 covers 14 residues. Germline V gene data show CDR1 as ENHRY and CDR2 as SYGVKD. The CDR3 DNA reads TGTGCCATCAGTGAGTCGAATATGGGCAACGAGCAGTACTTC. Translated, it gives CAISESNMGNEQYF.

The chain recombines TRBV7-6 with TRBJ2-1; 10 nucleotides match TRBD2. Losses at the gene ends were 1 base for V and 6 bases for J; bases not matched to a gene: 9. This CDR3 is built from 17 residues. Per germline, CDR1 SGHVS and CDR2 FNYEAQ. As DNA, the CDR3 is TGTGCCAGCAGCTTAGGGCCCGGGACTAGCGTAAGCAATGAGCAGTTCTTC. Residues: CASSLGPGTSVSNEQFF.

The chain has TRBV19 and TRBJ2-7, with D possibly TRBD2 on 6 matching bases. V was shortened by 5 bases and J by 3 bases, with 8 bases between the two germline ends. This CDR3 has 12 amino acids. Germline V gene lookup returns CDR1 LNHDA and CDR2 SQIVND (reference sequence). The chain's CDR3 is CASSLGSYEQYF. Written as DNA, the CDR3 is TGTGCCAGTAGTCTCGGGAGCTACGAGCAGTACTTC.

The V and J genes are TRBV28 and TRBJ1-2; D ambiguous. Germline CDR1 and CDR2: MDHEN and SYDVKM. V was clipped by 6 bases and J by 6 bases, with 17 bases between them. The CDR3 totals 14 residues. The CDR3 DNA follows: TGTGCCAGCAGAGAACCGGGCAATCTCGATGGCTACACCTTC. Translated: CASREPGNLDGYTF.

The chain is built from TRBV19 and TRBJ2-2; no clear D. The CDR3 length is 14 residues. Trimming pared 1 base from V and 1 base from J, leaving 4 bases between. Per germline, CDR1 LNHDA and CDR2 SQIVND (reference sequence). This CDR3 reads CASSIVKNTGELFF. CDR3 DNA sequence: TGTGCCAGTAGTATAGTCAAGAACACCGGGGAGCTGTTTTTT.

The V and J genes are TRBV4-2 and TRBJ2-7, with 9 bases lining up with TRBD1. CDR3 length: 14 residues. The germline V gene encodes CDR1 LGHNA and CDR2 YNFKEQ. The J segment lost 7 bases and the V segment lost 1 base, leaving 5 bases of the junction unmatched. CDR3 bases: TGTGCCAGCAGCCAAGGACAGGGGGAGTGGGAGCAGTACTTC. It encodes CASSQGQGEWEQYF.

J is TRBJ2-3 and V is TRBV10-2; no clear D. In germline, CDR1 is WSHSY, CDR2 SAAADI. V gave up 8 bases and J gave up 0 bases, with 6 bases separating them. This CDR3 has 12 amino acids. In DNA form, the CDR3 reads TGCGCCAGCCTGGATAGCACAGATACGCAGTATTTT. It yields the protein CASLDSTDTQYF.

V is TRBV2 and J is TRBJ2-7; weak D call: TRBD1 (5 bases). V was trimmed by 5 bases and J by 3 bases, leaving 14 bases between them. The CDR3 has 14 residues. The V gene's germline CDR1 is SNHLY and CDR2 FYNNEI. The CDR3 loop reads CASSSQGNRYEQYF. The CDR3 DNA follows: TGTGCCAGCAGTTCGCAGGGTAATCGCTACGAGCAGTACTTC.

This sequence joins TRBV4-1 and TRBJ2-5; D gene ambiguous. The CDR3 extends over 12 amino acids. Germline CDR1 MGHRA, CDR2 YSYEKL. V dropped 3 bases and J dropped 1 base, with 3 bases sitting between them. The CDR3 DNA reads TGCGCCAGCAGCCATCTCCAAGAGACCCAGTACTTC. It encodes CASSHLQETQYF.

The chain joins TRBV13 to TRBJ2-5; 11 bases map to TRBD2. The DNA end is a closer match to TRBJ2-7, so the J assignment may be wrong. The CDR3 sequence is 16 residues long. From germline, CDR1 is PRHDT and CDR2 FYEKMQ (reference sequence). CDR3 in DNA: TGTGCCAGCAGCCCGGGACTAGCGGATCCCTCCTACGAGCAGTACTTC. Protein sequence: CASSPGLADPSYEQYF.

V and J are TRBV5-6 and TRBJ2-5, with D perhaps matching TRBD2 (6 bases). V dropped 2 bases and J dropped 4 bases, with 6 bases sitting between them. CDR3 size: 12 residues. Germline CDR1 and CDR2: SGHDT and YYEEEE. CDR3 protein: CASSFGGETQYF. The DNA for the CDR3 is TGTGCCAGCAGCTTCGGGGGAGAGACCCAGTACTTC.

This chain links TRBV2 with TRBJ2-7; 8 nucleotides match TRBD2. Germline CDR1 and CDR2: SNHLY and FYNNEI. With V trimmed by 2 bases and J by 4 bases, 7 bases remained unmatched. The CDR3 extends over 15 amino acids. CDR3: CASSEYKLAAYEQYF. For the CDR3, the DNA is TGTGCCAGCAGTGAATATAAACTAGCGGCTTACGAGCAGTACTTC.

The DNA of the CDR3 is TGTGCCAGCAATAGAATCCCGGGACACAACACTGAAGCTTTCTTT. Protein product: CASNRIPGHNTEAFF. The chain recombines TRBV27 with TRBJ1-1; TRBD1 might be the D (6 bases). CDR3 length equals 15 residues. The germline CDR1 and CDR2 sequences are MNHEY and SMNVEV (reference sequence). Between the trimmed V and J ends, which lost 7 bases and 2 bases, there was a span of 17 bases.

The chain recombines TRBV11-2 with TRBJ2-1, with 10 bases identical to TRBD2. The CDR3 runs to 17 residues. Trimming took 2 bases from V and 0 from J; bases not matched to a gene: 4. The germline V gene encodes CDR1 SGHAT and CDR2 FQNNGV. The CDR3 DNA is TGTGCCAGCAGCTTATATACTAGCGGGATCTCCTACAATGAGCAGTTCTTC. Translating it yields CASSLYTSGISYNEQFF. Together with reference TRBV11-2 and TRBJ2-1, the CDR3 gives the full variable domain: EAGVAQSPRYKIIEKRQSVAFWCNPISGHATLYWYQQILGQGPKLLIQFQNNGVVDDSQLPKDRFSAERLKGVDSTLKIQPAKLEDSAVYLCASSLYTSGISYNEQFFGPGTRLTVL.

The chain uses TRBV19 and TRBJ1-1, with 8 nucleotides matching TRBD1. The CDR3 consists of 14 residues. The germline V gene has CDR1 LNHDA and CDR2 SQIVND (reference sequence). Trimming removed 5 bases from V and 1 base from J; junction bases left unmatched: 3. The CDR3 region is CASSGRGPNTEAFF. In nucleotides, the CDR3 is TGTGCCAGTAGTGGCAGGGGGCCGAACACTGAAGCTTTCTTT.

This chain links TRBV7-8 with TRBJ1-3; D possibly corresponds to TRBD1 (5 bases). Germline V gene data show CDR1 as SGHVS and CDR2 as FQNEAQ. This CDR3 contains 13 residues. V gave up 5 bases and J gave up 4 bases, with 9 bases separating them. The DNA of the CDR3 is TGTGCCAGCAGCGGGGGGGGAGGAAACACCATATATTTT. Protein: CASSGGGGNTIYF.

Remarks on this clone: Given a much more abundant clone one base away, this may be a read error. J is TRBJ2-7 and V is TRBV27, with D hard to call. The CDR3 sequence is 11 residues long. CDR1 and CDR2 (germline): MNHEY, SMNVEV (reference sequence). With 5 bases removed from V and 0 bases from J, the gap between germline ends came to 2 bases. In DNA form, the CDR3 reads TGTGCCAGCAGTCACTCCTACGAGCAGTACTTC. Translating gives CASSHSYEQYF.

This sequence joins TRBV6-5 and TRBJ2-1, with 12 bases matching TRBD2. Looked up from germline, CDR1 is MNHEY and CDR2 is SVGAGI. CDR3 size: 15 residues. With 2 bases clipped from V and 6 bases from J, the junction kept 2 bases outside the gene matches. The CDR3 sequence: CASSYGTSGRNEQFF. The CDR3 DNA reads as TGTGCCAGCAGTTACGGGACTAGCGGGCGCAATGAGCAGTTCTTC.